Presented here are 21 T cell receptor beta chains from one specimen sequenced in a study of blood T cell repertoires in COVID-19. Using immunoSEQ multiplex PCR, the repertoire was profiled, and TCRdb retains in-frame clones only, with some absent. The table has 300,000 to 400,000 clones, about 87% seen once. Sequencing was carried out using peripheral blood. These receptors all stem from a woman aged 30 to 39 with COVID-19, enrolled during active disease.

This clone was recorded a few times. The chain combines TRBV9 with TRBJ2-2; 8 bases fit TRBD2. The CDR3 has 17 residues. Germline V lookup: CDR1 SGDLS, CDR2 YYNGEE. V shed 2 bases and J 0 bases; nucleotides not matched to a gene: 6. The CDR3 spells CASSVSPGLANTGELFF. The CDR3 coding sequence is TGTGCCAGCAGCGTCAGTCCGGGACTAGCGAACACCGGGGAGCTGTTTTTT.

This chain links TRBV18 with TRBJ1-5; 9 nucleotides agree with TRBD1. With 6 bases clipped from V and 7 bases from J, the junction kept 10 bases outside the gene matches. This CDR3 region has 15 residues. Germline V gene lookup returns CDR1 KGHSH and CDR2 LQKENI. The CDR3 bases are TGTGCCAGCTCTTCCGGGACAGGGTCTTGGCAGCCCCAGCATTTT. Translating gives CASSSGTGSWQPQHF. Together with reference TRBV18 and TRBJ1-5, the CDR3 gives the full variable domain: NAGVMQNPRHLVRRRGQEARLRCSPMKGHSHVYWYRQLPEEGLKFMVYLQKENIIDESGMPKERFSAEFPKEGPSILRIQQVVRGDSAAYFCASSSGTGSWQPQHFGDGTRLSIL.

The rearrangement links TRBV6-5 to TRBJ1-4; 8 bases agree with TRBD1. Germline-derived CDR1 and CDR2 are MNHEY and SVGAGI. There are 14 residues in the CDR3. V trimming: 2 bases; J trimming: 8 bases; junction bases outside the gene matches: 4. For the CDR3, the DNA is TGTGCCAGCAGTTACGGGCAGGGGGCCGAAAAACTGTTTTTT. It is translated as CASSYGQGAEKLFF.

The chain recombines TRBV5-1 with TRBJ2-1; perhaps TRBD1 as D (6 bases). Germline CDR1 and CDR2: SGHRS and YFSETQ. V was clipped by 4 bases and J by 3 bases, with 14 bases between them. This CDR3 is built from 15 residues. CDR3 coding DNA: TGCGCCAGCAGCATACCCGGGACAAACTACAATGAGCAGTTCTTC. Translating gives CASSIPGTNYNEQFF.

A note on this clone: Different DNA sequences within this sample yield the same CDR3. The chain employs TRBV6-5 and TRBJ1-2, with 7 bases fitting TRBD1. Germline CDR1 and CDR2: MNHEY and SVGAGI. CDR3 length: 12 residues. The trim removed 6 bases at V and 2 bases at J, leaving 0 bases unmatched. The CDR3 reads CASRTGNYGYTF. The DNA for the CDR3 is TGTGCCAGCAGGACAGGGAACTATGGCTACACCTTC.

This clone was observed a single time. The rearrangement links TRBV5-4 to TRBJ1-5; 8 bases agree with TRBD1. Germline V CDR1 and CDR2: SGHNT, YYREEE (reference sequence). There are 14 residues in the CDR3. After removal of 0 bases from V and 6 bases from J, the junction contained 2 bases not matched to a gene. In DNA form, the CDR3 reads TGTGCCAGCAGCTTGGGGGGGACAGGTCAGCCCCAGCATTTT. This codes for CASSLGGTGQPQHF.

The V gene is TRBV5-1, the J gene TRBJ1-4; 7 bases line up with TRBD1. Germline CDR1 reads SGHRS; CDR2 reads YFSETQ. The CDR3 runs 14 residues. V gave up 4 bases and J gave up 5 bases; unmatched junction bases: 5. In DNA form, the CDR3 reads TGCGCCAGCAGCCGGACAGGCTCCAATGAAAAACTGTTTTTT. Protein: CASSRTGSNEKLFF.

This chain links TRBV5-8 with TRBJ2-7; tentative D call: TRBD1 (6 bases). This CDR3 contains 14 residues. V lost 6 bases and J 3 bases, leaving 16 bases between the germline ends. Germline lookup yields CDR1 SGHTS and CDR2 YDEGEE. This chain's CDR3 is CASNKQGKGYEQYF. As DNA, the CDR3 is TGTGCCAGCAATAAACAGGGAAAGGGCTACGAGCAGTACTTC.

V is TRBV19 and J is TRBJ2-5; 10 nucleotides agree with TRBD2. The germline gives CDR1 LNHDA, CDR2 SQIVND (reference sequence). V shed 3 bases, J shed 2 bases, and the junction held 12 bases outside the gene matches. The CDR3 consists of 18 residues. Written as DNA, the CDR3 is TGTGCCAGTAGTATCTCGGCCCTACTAGCGGGGAAACAAGAGACCCAGTACTTC. This translates into CASSISALLAGKQETQYF.

V usage is TRBV24-1 and J usage is TRBJ1-2, with D uncertain. The germline CDR1 and CDR2 sequences are KGHDR and SFDVKD. V was cut by 4 bases and J by 3 bases, with 17 bases left in between. This CDR3 is built from 16 residues. As DNA, the CDR3 is TGTGCCACCAGTGACCCTAGTTTAGTTCATCACTATGGCTACACCTTC. This codes for CATSDPSLVHHYGYTF.

In this sample, this clone turned up once. The rearrangement links TRBV7-9 to TRBJ1-2, with 11 bases identical to TRBD1. CDR1 SEHNR and CDR2 FQNEAQ come from the germline V gene (reference sequence). The CDR3 is 15 amino acids. With 4 bases clipped from V and 11 bases from J, the junction kept 12 bases outside the gene matches. CDR3 sequence: CASSYWDRGTMGYTF. CDR3 DNA sequence: TGTGCCAGCAGCTACTGGGACAGGGGGACTATGGGTTACACCTTC.

The chain couples TRBV7-2 to TRBJ2-1; 11 nucleotides match TRBD2. In germline, CDR1 is SGHTA, CDR2 FQGNSA. With V trimmed by 1 base and J by 7 bases, 9 bases remained unmatched. The CDR3 has 17 residues. This CDR3 is CASSLEGLAGGYNEQFF. The CDR3 DNA sequence: TGTGCCAGCAGCTTAGAGGGGCTAGCGGGGGGTTATAATGAGCAGTTCTTC. Combining the CDR3 with reference TRBV7-2 and TRBJ2-1 gives the whole variable domain GAGVSQSPSNKVTEKGKDVELRCDPISGHTALYWYRQSLGQGLEFLIYFQGNSAPDKSGLPSDRFSAERTGGSVSTLTIQRTQQEDSAVYLCASSLEGLAGGYNEQFFGPGTRLTVL.

V gene TRBV6-6 combines with J gene TRBJ1-5; the D gene is possibly TRBD1 (6 bases). The V gene lost 6 bases and the J gene lost 3 bases, with 15 bases spanning the gap. Germline-derived CDR1 and CDR2 are MNHNY and SVGAGI (reference sequence). The CDR3 contains 15 residues. CDR3 nucleotide sequence: TGTGCCAGCAGAATAACAGGGACCGACAATCAGCCCCAGCATTTT. Amino acids: CASRITGTDNQPQHF.

The genes are TRBV27 and TRBJ2-5, with TRBD1 matching 10 bases. With 3 bases clipped from V and 4 bases from J, the junction kept 8 bases outside the gene matches. This CDR3 contains 16 residues. The V gene's germline CDR1 is MNHEY and CDR2 SMNVEV (reference sequence). This CDR3 reads CASSLRDRGRGETQYF. CDR3 nucleotide sequence: TGTGCCAGCAGTTTGCGGGACAGGGGTCGCGGAGAGACCCAGTACTTC.

The chain recombines TRBV7-9 with TRBJ2-3; 7 bases fit TRBD2. Germline V lookup: CDR1 SEHNR, CDR2 FQNEAQ (reference sequence). The CDR3 has 17 amino acids. The trim removed 1 base at V and 2 bases at J, leaving 9 bases unmatched. The CDR3 DNA reads as TGTGCCAGCAGCTTAGATTGGCGGGGGAGAAACACAGATACGCAGTATTTT. Translated: CASSLDWRGRNTDTQYF. Full variable domain (remainder filled in from reference TRBV7-9 and TRBJ2-3): DTGVSQNPRHKITKRGQNVTFRCDPISEHNRLYWYRQTLGQGPEFLTYFQNEAQLEKSRLLSDRFSAERPKGSFSTLEIQRTEQGDSAMYLCASSLDWRGRNTDTQYFGPGTRLTVL.

This clone appeared once. This chain connects TRBV3-1 (or the pseudogene TRBV3-2) to TRBJ2-2; D gene unclear. Trimming took 4 bases from V and 7 from J, leaving 16 bases between them. This CDR3 is 15 amino acids long. Germline CDR1 LGHDT, CDR2 YNNKEL (reference sequence). DNA for the CDR3: TGTGCCAGCAGCCCCGGGTCCGGCGTTGACGGGGAGCTGTTTTTT. Protein sequence: CASSPGSGVDGELFF.

This chain uses TRBV6-5 with TRBJ2-5, with TRBD1 matching over 7 bases. The CDR3 has 15 amino acids. With V trimmed by 2 bases and J by 4 bases, 7 bases remained unmatched. Germline-derived CDR1 and CDR2 are MNHEY and SVGAGI. CDR3 region: CASSYHRQGRETQYF. The CDR3 bases are TGTGCCAGCAGTTACCACCGACAGGGCAGAGAGACCCAGTACTTC.

This chain uses TRBV9 with TRBJ1-6; 9 bases match TRBD1. Looked up from germline, CDR1 is SGDLS and CDR2 is YYNGEE. V dropped 4 bases and J dropped 9; count of bases not matched to a gene: 8. The CDR3 sequence is 15 residues long. The CDR3: CASSPRTGVGSPLHF. Written as DNA, the CDR3 is TGTGCCAGCAGCCCGCGGACAGGGGTGGGTTCACCCCTCCACTTT.

The chain couples TRBV6-5 to TRBJ2-7; 8 bases are a match to TRBD2. This CDR3 is built from 13 residues. The germline V gene has CDR1 MNHEY and CDR2 SVGAGI. The V and J ends lost 7 bases and 2 bases, in that order; junction bases with no gene match: 4. Written as DNA, the CDR3 is TGTGCCAGCAAAGGGCGGGGGGCCTACGAGCAGTACGTC. Translated: CASKGRGAYEQYV.

This chain links TRBV23-1 with TRBJ1-5; weak D call: TRBD1 (6 bases). TRBV23-1 is given ORF status, its function remaining uncertain. The V end was cut by 7 bases, the J end by 4 bases, with 20 bases between. This CDR3 is 16 amino acids long. This CDR3 is CASTEEGGRRNQPQHF. The CDR3 bases are TGCGCCAGCACCGAAGAGGGGGGGAGAAGGAATCAGCCCCAGCATTTT.

This clone showed up just once. The chain carries TRBV4-1 and TRBJ2-7; TRBD1 aligns across 9 bases. CDR3 size: 14 residues. Germline CDR1 MGHRA, CDR2 YSYEKL. V lost 6 bases, J lost 2 bases, and 5 bases stayed unmatched. Here the CDR3 reads CASSWDRVPYEQYF. DNA of the CDR3: TGCGCCAGCAGTTGGGACAGGGTACCCTACGAGCAGTACTTC.